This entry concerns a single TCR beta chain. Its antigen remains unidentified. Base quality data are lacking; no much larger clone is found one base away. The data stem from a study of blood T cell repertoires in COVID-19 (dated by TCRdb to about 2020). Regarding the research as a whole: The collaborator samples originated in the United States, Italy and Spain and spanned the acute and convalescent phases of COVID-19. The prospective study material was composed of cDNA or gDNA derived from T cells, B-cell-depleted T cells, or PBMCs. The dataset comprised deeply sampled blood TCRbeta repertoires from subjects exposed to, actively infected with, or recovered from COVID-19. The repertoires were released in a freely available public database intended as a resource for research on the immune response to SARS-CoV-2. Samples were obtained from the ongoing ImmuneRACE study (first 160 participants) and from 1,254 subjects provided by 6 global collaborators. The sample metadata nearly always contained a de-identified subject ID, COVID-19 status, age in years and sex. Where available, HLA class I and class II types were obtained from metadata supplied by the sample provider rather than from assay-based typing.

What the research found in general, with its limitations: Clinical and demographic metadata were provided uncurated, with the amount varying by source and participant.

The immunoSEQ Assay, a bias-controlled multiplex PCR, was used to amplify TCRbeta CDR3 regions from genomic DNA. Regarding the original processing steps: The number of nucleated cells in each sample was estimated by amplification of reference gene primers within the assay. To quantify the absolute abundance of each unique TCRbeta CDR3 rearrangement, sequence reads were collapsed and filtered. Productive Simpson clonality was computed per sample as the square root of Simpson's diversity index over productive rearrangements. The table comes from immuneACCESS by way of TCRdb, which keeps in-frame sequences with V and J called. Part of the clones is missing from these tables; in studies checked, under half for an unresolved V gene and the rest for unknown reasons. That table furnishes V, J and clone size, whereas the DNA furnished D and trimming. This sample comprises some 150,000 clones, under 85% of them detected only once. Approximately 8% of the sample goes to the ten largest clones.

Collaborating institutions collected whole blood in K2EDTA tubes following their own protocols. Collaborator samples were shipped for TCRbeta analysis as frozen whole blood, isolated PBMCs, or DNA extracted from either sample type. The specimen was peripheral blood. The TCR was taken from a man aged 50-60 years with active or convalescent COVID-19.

Here the CDR3 is given as CASSMGAISYNEQFF. The sequenced DNA: TGTGCCAGTAGTATGGGCGCAATCTCCTACAATGAGCAGTTCTTC. Rearrangement joined TRBV19 to TRBJ2-1; there is no confident call for the D gene. CDR1 LNHDA and CDR2 SQIVND were looked up in the germline V gene (reference sequence). The junction carries 9 bases between V and J, which are trimmed by 3 bases and 0 bases respectively. There are 15 amino acids in the CDR3, from cysteine to phenylalanine inclusive. CDR3 DNA is the only sequence kept; it has 45 bases, read in frame from the first base.